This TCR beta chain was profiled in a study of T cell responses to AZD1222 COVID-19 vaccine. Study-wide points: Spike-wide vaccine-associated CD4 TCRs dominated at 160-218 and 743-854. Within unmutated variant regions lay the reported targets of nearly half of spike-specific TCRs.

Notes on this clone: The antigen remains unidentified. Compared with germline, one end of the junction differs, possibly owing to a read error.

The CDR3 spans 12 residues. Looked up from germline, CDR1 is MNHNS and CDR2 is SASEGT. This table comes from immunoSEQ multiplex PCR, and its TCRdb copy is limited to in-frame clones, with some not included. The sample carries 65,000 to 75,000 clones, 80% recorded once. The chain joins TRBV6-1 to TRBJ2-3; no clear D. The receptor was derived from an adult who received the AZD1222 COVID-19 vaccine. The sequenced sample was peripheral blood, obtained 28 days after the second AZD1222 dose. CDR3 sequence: CASSDHTDRQYF. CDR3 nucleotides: TGTGCCAGCAGTGATCACACAGATAGGCAGTATTTT.